What follows is one T cell receptor (beta chain) and its context. Its antigen is not identified. The record originates from a study of monozygotic twins with inflammatory bowel disease. CDR1 SGHAT and CDR2 FQNNGV come from the germline V gene. The CDR3 has 18 amino acids. Study results and caveats: The data offered no way to tell different T cell subtypes apart.

TCRdb re-analyzed the 5' RACE reads; it lists each CDR3 protein once, without DNA. Its clone listing holds about 210,000 distinct CDR3 sequences. This chain links TRBV11-2 with TRBJ2-2; TCRdb reports TRBD2, a call that lacks DNA to check it against. The sequence came from a human donor with ulcerative colitis or Crohn's disease, or a healthy co-twin of an affected twin (not recorded which). Sequencing was carried out using blood. CDR3 protein: CASSLFGGGLVAPGELFF.